This TCR beta chain is from a study of blood T cell repertoires in COVID-19. Study-wide context: T cells, B-cell-depleted T cells, or PBMCs supplied cDNA or gDNA.

Sequencing was performed with immunoSEQ multiplex PCR; in TCRdb, only in-frame clones are kept and a portion is missing. The table shows approximately 41,000 clones, with about 83% occurring only once. The germline V gene has CDR1 SQVTM and CDR2 ANQGSEA. The CDR3 is 14 amino acids. There are a few counts of this clone. Its ends do not fully match the called genes, so a read error is possible. The chain couples TRBV29-1 to TRBJ2-1; TRBD2 matches at 9 bases. This receptor was taken from an elderly woman with acute or convalescent COVID-19. Sequenced input: peripheral blood. CDR3 sequence: CSVEAGGTLKGQFF. The CDR3 coding sequence is TGCAGCGTAGAAGCGGGGGGTACCTTAAAGGGGCAGTTCTTC.